This is a list of T cell receptor beta chains from one sample in a study of cytomegalovirus exposure and HLA in healthy donors. The repertoire was sequenced with immunoSEQ multiplex PCR; TCRdb's copy has only in-frame clones and lacks some. The sample shows over 150,000 clones, around 73% of them seen only once. Sequencing was done on a sample of PBMCs. The receptors here all came from a woman aged 18-29 years in good health and CMV-seropositive. Each CDR3 is given with its conserved first and last residue. A D gene is named only where the DNA matches it firmly. Expanded clones get a size class; other rows say once, few or many, or leave the size out.

>TRBD2|TRBJ2-1|TRBV5-6|few
CASSSLAGGLQFF
TGTGCCAGCAGCTCCCTAGCGGGGGGGTTGCAGTTCTTC
>TRBD1|TRBJ1-5|TRBV7-9|NA
CASSLTGQGISQPQHF
TGTGCCAGCAGCTTAACTGGACAGGGAATCAGTCAGCCCCAGCATTTT
>NA|TRBJ1-4|TRBV7-9|NA
CASRKTALRGEKLFF
TGTGCCAGCAGGAAAACGGCGTTAAGGGGGGAAAAACTGTTTTTT
>NA|TRBJ1-5|TRBV27|few
CASSPGHLGVDQPQHF
TGTGCCAGCAGTCCGGGACACCTGGGAGTCGATCAGCCCCAGCATTTT
>NA|TRBJ2-5|TRBV5-4|few
CASSLERGGARETQYF
TGTGCCAGCAGCTTGGAACGTGGGGGGGCCCGGGAGACCCAGTACTTC
>NA|TRBJ2-7|TRBV19|once
CASAGTPTSEQYF
TGTGCCAGTGCCGGGACACCCACTTCCGAGCAGTACTTC
>TRBD2|TRBJ2-5|TRBV6-1|NA
CASSEGGVIAGGPETQYF
TGTGCCAGCAGTGAAGGGGGGGTGATAGCGGGGGGGCCAGAGACCCAGTACTTC
>TRBD2|TRBJ2-1|TRBV5-6|NA
CASSSELTSRDNEQFF
TGTGCCAGCAGCTCGGAGCTGACTAGCAGAGACAATGAGCAGTTCTTC
>NA|TRBJ1-1|TRBV11-3|NA
CASSREDYTEAFF
TGTGCCAGCAGCCGAGAGGACTACACTGAAGCTTTCTTT
>TRBD1|TRBJ1-2|TRBV7-8|NA
CASSVRDSNYGYTF
TGTGCCAGCAGCGTTCGGGACAGCAACTATGGCTACACCTTC
>TRBD1|TRBJ2-4|TRBV19|NA
CASPGSGTGVAKNIQYF
TGTGCCAGTCCCGGATCCGGGACAGGAGTAGCCAAAAACATTCAGTACTTC
>NA|TRBJ1-2|TRBV6-1|once
CASSEAWVLLTPARPF
TGTGCCAGCAGTGAAGCGTGGGTACTTTTGACACCCGCACGTCCCTTC
>NA|TRBJ2-7|TRBV6-5|NA
CASSPGGGTQLRYF
TGTGCCAGCAGCCCCGGCGGAGGCACTCAACTGCGGTACTTC
>NA|TRBJ2-3|TRBV6-1|NA
CASSTLNRLDTQYF
TGTGCCAGCAGTACTTTAAACCGATTAGATACGCAGTATTTT
>TRBD1|TRBJ1-2|TRBV2|NA
CARFAGTGGLLKYGYTF
TGTGCCAGATTTGCGGGGACAGGGGGCCTGCTTAAGTATGGCTACACCTTC
>TRBD1|TRBJ2-7|TRBV7-2|NA
CASSSGTGSYEQYF
TGTGCCAGCAGCTCCGGGACAGGATCCTACGAGCAGTACTTC
>TRBD2|TRBJ2-1|TRBV5-1|NA
CASSPGLAGNEQFF
TGCGCCAGCAGCCCAGGACTAGCGGGCAATGAGCAGTTCTTC
>TRBD2|TRBJ2-3|TRBV27|NA
CASSRGLAGGLSDVPDTQYF
TGTGCCAGCAGTCGGGGACTAGCGGGGGGGTTGTCTGATGTTCCAGATACGCAGTATTTT
>TRBD1|TRBJ1-4|TRBV15|NA
CATSRTGTNEKLFF
TGTGCCACCAGCAGGACAGGGACTAATGAAAAACTGTTTTTT
>NA|TRBJ1-2|TRBV5-1|NA
CASSFTQGGYTF
TGCGCCAGCAGCTTTACGCAGGGGGGCTACACCTTC
>NA|TRBJ1-2|TRBV28|NA
CASSLSFRSRSGGYTF
TGTGCCAGCAGTTTGTCGTTTCGGTCCCGGTCCGGGGGCTACACCTTC
>TRBD2|TRBJ2-1|TRBV2|NA
CASNSGGPYNEQFF
TGTGCCAGCAATAGCGGGGGGCCCTACAATGAGCAGTTCTTC
>TRBD1|TRBJ1-1|TRBV28|once
CASSPGTGGKAFF
TGTGCCAGCAGTCCTGGGACAGGGGGGAAAGCTTTCTTT
>NA|TRBJ2-1|TRBV5-1|NA
CASSQKDSSYNEQFF
TGCGCCAGCAGTCAAAAGGACAGCTCCTACAATGAGCAGTTCTTC
>NA|TRBJ1-3|TRBV2|once
CASRLIRGNTIYF
TGTGCCAGCAGATTAATACGGGGAAACACCATATATTTT
>TRBD1|TRBJ2-1|TRBV4-3|once
CASSQGTEYNEQFF
TGCGCCAGCAGCCAGGGGACAGAATACAATGAGCAGTTCTTC
>NA|TRBJ2-1|TRBV7-6|NA
CASSLVWTPPAEQFF
TGTGCCAGCAGCTTAGTGTGGACTCCACCCGCTGAGCAGTTCTTC
>NA|TRBJ2-1|TRBV4-3|NA
CASSQDGGSDEQFF
TGCGCCAGCAGCCAAGATGGGGGGTCCGATGAGCAGTTCTTC
>TRBD2|TRBJ2-1|TRBV7-9|NA
CASSQVAGPPYNEQFF
TGTGCCAGCAGCCAAGTAGCGGGCCCCCCGTACAATGAGCAGTTCTTC
>NA|TRBJ2-5|TRBV12-2|NA
CASRFLQAETQYF
TGTGCAAGTCGCTTTCTACAGGCCGAGACCCAGTACTTC
>NA|TRBJ1-5|TRBV15|NA
CATSPGAGDRNRPQHF
TGTGCCACCAGCCCTGGGGCAGGGGATCGCAATCGGCCCCAGCATTTT
>TRBD2|TRBJ2-3|TRBV9|NA
CASSVIAGALTDTQYF
TGTGCCAGCAGCGTAATAGCGGGGGCCTTGACAGATACGCAGTATTTT
>TRBD2|TRBJ2-1|TRBV7-2|NA
CASSNGGAGGTYEQFF
TGTGCCAGCAGCAACGGCGGGGCGGGGGGCACTTATGAGCAGTTCTTC
>NA|TRBJ1-1|TRBV7-9|NA
CASSPQGENTEAFF
TGTGCCAGCAGCCCCCAAGGGGAGAACACTGAAGCTTTCTTT
>NA|TRBJ2-7|TRBV4-2|NA
CASSQVSGSEQYF
TGTGCCAGCAGCCAAGTTTCGGGGAGCGAGCAGTACTTC
>TRBD1|TRBJ1-2|TRBV6-1|NA
CASRTGRYGYTF
TGTGCCAGCAGGACAGGGCGCTATGGCTACACCTTC
>TRBD1|TRBJ1-1|TRBV30|NA
CAWTLDRIGHTEAFF
TGTGCCTGGACTTTGGACAGGATCGGGCACACTGAAGCTTTCTTT
>NA|TRBJ2-1|TRBV19|few
CASSIGAGEGQFF
TGTGCCAGTAGTATAGGGGCGGGTGAGGGGCAGTTCTTC
>NA|TRBJ2-5|TRBV7-3|NA
CASSSLPQETQYF
TGTGCCAGCAGCTCCCTACCTCAAGAGACCCAGTACTTC
>NA|TRBJ1-1|TRBV5-4|NA
CASSFGGTEAFF
TGTGCCAGCAGCTTCGGGGGCACTGAAGCTTTCTTT
>NA|TRBJ2-7|TRBV10-3|NA
CAIRDNYEQYF
TGTGCCATCAGGGACAACTACGAGCAGTACTTC
>TRBD1|TRBJ1-6|TRBV28|NA
CASSRRQGINSPLHF
TGTGCCAGCAGTAGACGACAGGGGATTAATTCACCCCTCCACTTT
>NA|TRBJ1-2|TRBV5-1|few
CASSITAANYGYTF
TGCGCCAGCAGCATAACAGCAGCTAACTATGGCTACACCTTC
>TRBD1|TRBJ1-1|TRBV6-5|NA
CASGVQGMNTEAFF
TGTGCCAGCGGTGTACAGGGGATGAACACTGAAGCTTTCTTT